Included here is one TCR beta chain sequence, with context. The target antigen is unknown. The data were taken from a study of T-cell memory formation after mild COVID-19. Study-level findings and limits: Contracting CD4+ clones sat mainly in CM and EM; CD8+ in EMRA.

TCRdb analysed the 5' RACE reads with MiXCR anew, one entry per CDR3 protein. This table holds 540,000 or so distinct CDR3 sequences, about a fifth found once. Germline V gene data show CDR1 as SGDLS and CDR2 as YYNGEE. With 0 bases clipped from V and 5 bases from J, the junction kept 2 bases outside the gene matches. This CDR3 has 15 amino acids. The rearrangement links TRBV9 to TRBJ2-3, with TRBD2 identical over 11 bases. Sequences were obtained from PBMCs or a T cell subset sorted from them (not recorded which). The sequence was obtained from an adult woman who had mild COVID-19 (a few samples of this study predate the infection). Cell type and time point are not known. The CDR3 is CASSVGTSGGDTQYF. DNA of the CDR3: TGTGCCAGCAGCGTAGGAACTAGCGGGGGAGATACGCAGTATTTT.